The 6 T cell receptor beta chains reported below all come from one sample, sequenced in a study of chemoradiotherapy in HPV16-positive cancers. Clones were read by immunoSEQ multiplex PCR, and TCRdb kept only the in-frame ones, dropping some. Of about 4,400 clones in the sample, 72% were seen once. The source was tumor tissue, collected from a patient who underwent chemoradiotherapy. The receptors were sampled from a human donor with HPV-associated anogenital cancer.

CDR3 residues: CSVLTGPYEQYF. The CDR3 coding sequence is TGCAGCGTTCTGACAGGGCCCTACGAGCAGTACTTC. The rearrangement links TRBV29-1 to TRBJ2-7; 7 bases are a match to TRBD1. V shed 5 bases and J 2 bases; nucleotides not matched to a gene: 3. Germline CDR1 is SQVTM and CDR2 is ANQGSEA. This CDR3 is built from 12 residues.

The chain is built from TRBV15 and TRBJ2-1; 13 nucleotides match TRBD2. CDR3 length: 15 amino acids. The V and J ends lost 3 bases and 5 bases, in that order; junction bases with no gene match: 1. CDR1 and CDR2 from the germline V gene are LNHNV and YYDKDF (reference sequence). The CDR3: CATSRGTSGNNEQFF. CDR3 DNA: TGTGCCACCAGCAGGGGGACTAGCGGGAACAATGAGCAGTTCTTC.

The gene calls are TRBV29-1 and TRBJ2-2; TRBD1 aligns across 9 bases. This CDR3 region has 12 residues. Losses at the gene ends were 6 bases for V and 6 bases for J; bases not matched to a gene: 2. Germline V gene data show CDR1 as SQVTM and CDR2 as ANQGSEA. The DNA of the CDR3 is TGCAGCGTGGACAGGGGTGCCGGGGAGCTGTTTTTT. It codes for CSVDRGAGELFF.

The chain combines TRBV15 with TRBJ1-5; D perhaps matches TRBD1 (5 bases). V was trimmed by 8 bases and J by 5 bases, leaving 13 bases between them. Germline assignment: CDR1 LNHNV and CDR2 YYDKDF (reference sequence). The length of the CDR3 is 13 residues. CDR3 DNA sequence: TGTGCCACCGGACAACGCGGAGATCAGCCCCAGCATTTT. Its protein is CATGQRGDQPQHF.

The chain uses TRBV30 and TRBJ1-3, with D hard to call. This CDR3 has 14 amino acids. V was trimmed by 3 bases and J by 3 bases, leaving 12 bases between them. The germline CDR1 and CDR2 sequences are GTSNPN and SVGIG (reference sequence). CDR3 sequence (DNA): TGTGCCTGGAGCCTCCTATTAGGTGGAAACACCATATATTTT. This gives the protein CAWSLLLGGNTIYF. Full variable domain (rest looked up from reference TRBV30 and TRBJ1-3): SQTIHQWPATLVQPVGSPLSLECTVEGTSNPNLYWYRQAAGRGLQLLFYSVGIGQISSEVPQNLSASRPQDRQFILSSKKLLLSDSGFYLCAWSLLLGGNTIYFGEGSWLTVV.

This CDR3 is CASSRDRQETQYF. CDR3 bases: TGCGCCAGCAGTCGGGACAGACAAGAGACCCAGTACTTC. The V gene is TRBV10-2, the J gene TRBJ2-5, with 7 bases aligning to TRBD1. J was trimmed by 2 bases and V by 5 bases; bases with no gene match: 2. Germline V gene data show CDR1 as WSHSY and CDR2 as SAAADI. This CDR3 region has 13 residues.